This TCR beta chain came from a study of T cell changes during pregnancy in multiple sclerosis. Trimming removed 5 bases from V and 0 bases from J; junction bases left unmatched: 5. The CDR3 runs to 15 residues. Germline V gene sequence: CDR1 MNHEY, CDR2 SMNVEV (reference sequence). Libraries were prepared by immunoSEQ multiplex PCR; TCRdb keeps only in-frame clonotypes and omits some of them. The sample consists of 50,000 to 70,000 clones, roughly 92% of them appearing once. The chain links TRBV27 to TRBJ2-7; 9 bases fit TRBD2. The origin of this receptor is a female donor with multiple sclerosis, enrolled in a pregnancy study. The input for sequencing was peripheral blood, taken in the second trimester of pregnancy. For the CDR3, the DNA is TGTGCCAGCAGTGTGTCGACTAGCGGCTCCTACGAGCAGTACTTC. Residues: CASSVSTSGSYEQYF.